This T cell receptor (beta chain) stems from a study of T cells in Graves' hyperthyroidism and ophthalmopathy. The CDR3 sequence is 15 residues long. Between the trimmed V and J ends, which lost 3 bases and 2 bases, there was a span of 10 bases. CDR1 and CDR2 from the germline V gene are SGHTA and FQGTGA. Active moderate-to-severe ophthalmopathy, Clinical Activity Score at least 3, NOSPECS at least 4, under 3 months' duration. Used for diagnoses were clinical symptoms, serum thyroxine and TRAb, thyroid ultrasound and orbital computed tomography. This clonotype was counted ten times or more. RNA transcripts gave rise to amplified TCR beta CDR3 regions. The study used the HTBI primer set for a first-round RT-PCR of the TCR CDR3. TCRdb redid the calling of the multiplex PCR reads with MiXCR, one entry per CDR3 protein. The table has hundreds of thousands of distinct CDR3 sequences, around 15% seen once.

The chain combines TRBV7-3 with TRBJ2-2, with D possibly TRBD2 on 5 matching bases. The receptor was isolated from a woman between 40 and 55 years old with Graves' ophthalmopathy. Sequenced material: blood. The CDR3 region is CASSFVGRNTGELFF. In nucleotides, the CDR3 is TGTGCCAGCAGCTTTGTTGGGAGAAACACCGGGGAGCTGTTTTTT.